This is a list of T cell receptor beta chains from one sample in a study of Ad26.COV2.S vaccination and SARS-CoV-2 variants. Generated by immunoSEQ multiplex PCR, the TCRdb table keeps only in-frame clones and is missing some. Of about 350,000 clones listed, around 90% are singletons. This sample comprised peripheral blood, obtained in a trial of Ad26.COV2.S vaccine versus placebo. These TCRs come from a person between 18 and 65 years old who received the Ad26.COV2.S COVID-19 vaccine or a placebo. Both conserved end residues are part of each CDR3. Fields, in order: clone size, V gene, J gene, D gene, CDR3 DNA, CDR3 protein. The D gene is left open where the match is weak. Not every row has a clone size; where given, it reads once, few, many or a size class.

>NA|TRBV2|TRBJ1-4|NA
TGTGCCAGCAAATTGGGGATTGAAAAACTGTTTTTT
CASKLGIEKLFF
>NA|TRBV4-2|TRBJ1-5|NA
TGTGCCAGCAGCCCATCAGGAAATAGCAATCAGCCCCAGCATTTT
CASSPSGNSNQPQHF
>NA|TRBV4-3|TRBJ2-5|TRBD1
TGCGCCAGCAGCCCCGGGACAGGGGTTGAAGAGACCCAGTACTTC
CASSPGTGVEETQYF
>NA|TRBV7-9|TRBJ1-4|NA
TGTGCCAGCAGCCCCGTAGTGTCTAATGAAAAACTGTTTTTT
CASSPVVSNEKLFF
>NA|TRBV19|TRBJ1-5|NA
TGTGCCATAGGCTTGGAGGGTTATCAGCCCCAGCATTTT
CAIGLEGYQPQHF
>NA|TRBV20-1|TRBJ2-3|NA
TGCAGTGCTAGTTTAGCAGATACGCAGTATTTT
CSASLADTQYF
>NA|TRBV9|TRBJ2-1|TRBD1
TGTGCCAGCAGCGGGACAGGGGGCGATCCCTTTTACAATGAGCAGTTCTTC
CASSGTGGDPFYNEQFF
>NA|TRBV24-1|TRBJ2-1|NA
TGTGCCACCAGTGACAACAGGTTGGGGAATGAGCAGTTCTTC
CATSDNRLGNEQFF
>NA|TRBV27|TRBJ2-7|NA
TGTGCCAGCAGTTTATCGCCTCAATACGAGCAGTACTTC
CASSLSPQYEQYF
>NA|TRBV9|TRBJ2-7|NA
TGTGCCAGCAGCGTAGGTGGACTCAGCTCCTACGAGCAGTACTTC
CASSVGGLSSYEQYF
>NA|TRBV20-1|TRBJ2-7|TRBD2
TGCAGTGCTAGTCTAGCGGGGCTCTACGAGCAGTACTTC
CSASLAGLYEQYF
>NA|TRBV2|TRBJ1-1|NA
TGTGCCAGCAGCCTGGACGGGAACACTGAAGCTTTCTTT
CASSLDGNTEAFF
>NA|TRBV7-8|TRBJ2-1|NA
TGTGCCAGCAGCTTAGCCCTCGGGAACAATGAGCAGTTCTTC
CASSLALGNNEQFF
>NA|TRBV19|TRBJ1-1|TRBD1
TGTGCCAGTAGGCCGGACAGGACGATGGACACTGAAGCTTTCTTT
CASRPDRTMDTEAFF
>NA|TRBV5-1|TRBJ2-7|NA
TGCGCCAGCAGCTTGTACTGGGCCTACGAGCAGTACTTC
CASSLYWAYEQYF
>once|TRBV15|TRBJ1-1|NA
TGTGCCACGGGGAGGGGGAGATTGAACACTGAAGCTTTCTTT
CATGRGRLNTEAFF
>NA|TRBV2|TRBJ1-5|NA
TGTGCCAGCAGTATGGGAGGGGAGCCCCAGCATTTT
CASSMGGEPQHF
>NA|TRBV18|TRBJ2-5|NA
TGTGCCAGCTCACCACTAAGGACAGCCCTGGAGACCCAGTACTTC
CASSPLRTALETQYF
>NA|TRBV18|TRBJ1-1|NA
TGTGCCAGCTCACCAAAAGCGAACACTGAAGCTTTCTTT
CASSPKANTEAFF
>NA|TRBV7-9|TRBJ1-2|TRBD1
TGTGCCAGCAGCAAAGACAGGGTGAGCTACACCTTC
CASSKDRVSYTF
>NA|TRBV28|TRBJ2-7|NA
TGTGCCAGCAGTTCAGCGGGACACGATTACGAGCAGTACTTC
CASSSAGHDYEQYF
>once|TRBV2|TRBJ1-1|NA
TGTGCCAGCAGTGAAGCTCACAGGGTTGGGACTGAAGCTTTCTTT
CASSEAHRVGTEAFF
>NA|TRBV5-1|TRBJ2-2|NA
TGCGCCAGCAGGGAAAGGGTTGGGAACGCGAACACCGGGGAGCTGTTTTTT
CASRERVGNANTGELFF
>NA|TRBV15|TRBJ2-1|TRBD1
TGTGCCACCAGCGACCCGGGACAGGGTATCAATGAGCAGTTCTTC
CATSDPGQGINEQFF
>once|TRBV18|TRBJ1-2|NA
TGTGCCAGCTCACCCCAGTCATCGGGCTATGGCTACACCTTC
CASSPQSSGYGYTF
>NA|TRBV19|TRBJ2-3|NA
TGTGCCAGTAGTATAGAGGTAACGGGGGATACGCAGTATTTT
CASSIEVTGDTQYF
>once|TRBV5-1|TRBJ2-5|TRBD1
TGCGCCAGCAGCCCCCCGGACAGGGTATATGCGACCCAGTACTTC
CASSPPDRVYATQYF
>NA|TRBV4-3|TRBJ2-2|TRBD1
TGCGCCAGCAGCCAAGATAGTGCGACAGGGGAAACCGGGGAGCTGTTTTTT
CASSQDSATGETGELFF
>once|TRBV7-9|TRBJ1-2|NA
TGTGCCAGCAGCTTAGGCTCGAATGGCTACACCTTC
CASSLGSNGYTF
>NA|TRBV24-1|TRBJ2-7|NA
TGTGCCACCAGGGACAGCTTTACTATCTCCTACGAGCAGTACTTC
CATRDSFTISYEQYF
>NA|TRBV5-1|TRBJ1-5|TRBD1
TGCGCCAGCAGCCAAAAACCAACGGACAGGGGGGATCAGCCCCAGCATTTT
CASSQKPTDRGDQPQHF
>NA|TRBV3-1/TRBV3-2|TRBJ1-2|NA
TGTGCCAGCAGCCAAAGCAGGGGATATGGCTACACCTTC
CASSQSRGYGYTF
>NA|TRBV4-2|TRBJ1-1|TRBD1
TGTGCCAGCAGCCATCCTCGACAGGGGAACACTGAAGCTTTCTTT
CASSHPRQGNTEAFF
>NA|TRBV9|TRBJ2-5|TRBD2
TGTGCCAGCAGCGAGGGACTAGCGGCTATCCAAGAGACCCAGTACTTC
CASSEGLAAIQETQYF
>NA|TRBV3-1/TRBV3-2|TRBJ1-2|NA
TGTGCCAGCAGCCAAGACGACTATGGCTACACCTTC
CASSQDDYGYTF
>NA|TRBV7-9|TRBJ2-1|NA
TGTGCCAGCAGCTTAGTTCTAGCCTCCTACAATGAGCAGTTCTTC
CASSLVLASYNEQFF
>NA|TRBV4-3|TRBJ2-2|NA
TGCGCCAGCAGCCAAGTGGGTTCGGGGGCCGGGGAGCTGTTTTTT
CASSQVGSGAGELFF
>few|TRBV6-1|TRBJ1-1|NA
TGTGCCAGCAGTGAAGCTAGTATTGCGACTGAAGCTTTCTTT
CASSEASIATEAFF
>NA|TRBV19|TRBJ1-2|TRBD1
TGTGCCAGTAGTAACCTCCCACCAGGGGGCATGGGCTACACCTTC
CASSNLPPGGMGYTF
>NA|TRBV27|TRBJ2-1|TRBD2
TGTGCCAGCAGTTCACTGAGCGCGGGAGGGCCTGATGAGCAGTTCTTC
CASSSLSAGGPDEQFF
>NA|TRBV4-3|TRBJ1-5|NA
TGCGCCAGCAGCCTGTACCGTAGGCAGCCCCAGCATTTT
CASSLYRRQPQHF
>NA|TRBV11-2|TRBJ2-2|NA
TGTGCCAGCAGCTTAGATCGGTTCGGGGAGCTGTTTTTT
CASSLDRFGELFF
>NA|TRBV28|TRBJ1-1|NA
TGTGCCAGCACCCCACTTGGGGCGGAGGGGAACACTGAAGCTTTCTTT
CASTPLGAEGNTEAFF
>NA|TRBV3-1/TRBV3-2|TRBJ1-2|NA
TGTGCCAGCAGCCAAGTCCGTGGGGGTGGCTATGGCTACACCTTC
CASSQVRGGGYGYTF
>few|TRBV6-5|TRBJ1-2|NA
TGTGCCAGCAGACCAGGCGGGTCGCAAGACTACACCTTC
CASRPGGSQDYTF
>NA|TRBV7-9|TRBJ2-6|NA
TGTGCCAGCAGCTTAATCTCCGGGGCCAACGTCCTGACTTTC
CASSLISGANVLTF
>NA|TRBV6-2/TRBV6-3|TRBJ2-7|TRBD2
TGTGCCAGCAGCCAGAGGCGGCTAGCGGGATTCTGTTACTTC
CASSQRRLAGFCYF
>NA|TRBV27|TRBJ2-1|NA
TGTGCCAGCAGTTATACCCGGGGCCTGAGCTCCTACAATGAGCAGTTCTTC
CASSYTRGLSSYNEQFF
>NA|TRBV18|TRBJ2-3|TRBD1
TGTGCCAGCTCACCAACTTTAAGGACAGGGGGTGGAGATACGCAGTATTTT
CASSPTLRTGGGDTQYF
>NA|TRBV4-1|TRBJ2-7|NA
TGCGCCAGCAGCCAAGTCAGGAACGAGCAGTACTTC
CASSQVRNEQYF
>few|TRBV2|TRBJ1-3|NA
TGTGCCAGCACAAGGGCTGGAAACACCATATATTTT
CASTRAGNTIYF
>NA|TRBV27|TRBJ2-1|TRBD2
TGTGCCAGCCGAAGCGGGAATTCGTACAATGAGCAGTTCTTC
CASRSGNSYNEQFF